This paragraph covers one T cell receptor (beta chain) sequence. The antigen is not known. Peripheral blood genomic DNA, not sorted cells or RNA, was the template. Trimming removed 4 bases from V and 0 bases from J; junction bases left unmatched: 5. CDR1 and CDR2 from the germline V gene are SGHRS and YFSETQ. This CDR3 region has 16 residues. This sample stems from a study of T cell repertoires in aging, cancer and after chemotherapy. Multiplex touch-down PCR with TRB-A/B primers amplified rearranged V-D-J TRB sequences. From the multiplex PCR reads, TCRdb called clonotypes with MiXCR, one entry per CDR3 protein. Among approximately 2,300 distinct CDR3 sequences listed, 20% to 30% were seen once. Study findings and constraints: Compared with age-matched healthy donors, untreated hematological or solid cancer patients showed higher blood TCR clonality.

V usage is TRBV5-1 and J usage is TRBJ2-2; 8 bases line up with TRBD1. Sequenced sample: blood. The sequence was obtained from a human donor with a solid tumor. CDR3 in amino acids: CASSAADRANTGELFF. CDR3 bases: TGCGCCAGCAGCGCGGCGGACAGGGCGAACACCGGGGAGCTGTTTTTT.